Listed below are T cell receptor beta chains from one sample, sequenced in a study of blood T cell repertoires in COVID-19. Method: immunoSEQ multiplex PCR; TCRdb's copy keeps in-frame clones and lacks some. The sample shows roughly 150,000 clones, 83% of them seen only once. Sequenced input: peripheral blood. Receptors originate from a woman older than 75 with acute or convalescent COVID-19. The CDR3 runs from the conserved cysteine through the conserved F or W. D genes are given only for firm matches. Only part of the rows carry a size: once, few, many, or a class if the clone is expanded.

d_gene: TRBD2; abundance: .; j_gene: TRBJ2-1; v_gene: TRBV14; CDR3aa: CASSVRGVRNEQFF; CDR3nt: TGTGCCAGCAGCGTACGGGGGGTAAGAAATGAGCAGTTCTTC
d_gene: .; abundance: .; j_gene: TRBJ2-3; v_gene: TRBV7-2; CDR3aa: CASGASTDTQYF; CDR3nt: TGTGCCAGCGGAGCTAGCACAGATACGCAGTATTTT
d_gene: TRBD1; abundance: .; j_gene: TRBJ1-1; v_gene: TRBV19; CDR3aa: CASSIQTGFTEAFF; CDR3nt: TGTGCCAGTAGTATCCAGACAGGGTTCACTGAAGCTTTCTTT
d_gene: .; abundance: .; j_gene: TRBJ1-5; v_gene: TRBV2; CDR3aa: CASNPNSVSNQPQHF; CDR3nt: TGTGCCAGCAACCCCAACAGTGTTAGCAATCAGCCCCAGCATTTT
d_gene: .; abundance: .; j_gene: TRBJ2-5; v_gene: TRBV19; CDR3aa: CASSRSGGSQETQYF; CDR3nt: TGTGCCAGTAGTCGGTCGGGCGGGTCCCAAGAGACCCAGTACTTC
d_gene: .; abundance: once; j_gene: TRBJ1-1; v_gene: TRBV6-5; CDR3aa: CASRRDSNTEAFF; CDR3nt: TGTGCCAGCAGGAGAGACAGTAACACTGAAGCTTTCTTT
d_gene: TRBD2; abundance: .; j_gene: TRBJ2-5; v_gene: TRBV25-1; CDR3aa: CASSEFGAGYQETQYF; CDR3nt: TGTGCCAGCAGTGAATTTGGAGCGGGGTATCAAGAGACCCAGTACTTC
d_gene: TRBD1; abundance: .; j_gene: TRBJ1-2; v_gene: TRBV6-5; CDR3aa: CASSFPGQGTYGYTF; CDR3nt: TGTGCCAGCAGTTTTCCGGGACAGGGGACCTATGGCTACACCTTC
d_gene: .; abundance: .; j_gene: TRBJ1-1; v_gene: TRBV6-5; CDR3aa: CASSPLGVTEAFF; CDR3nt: TGTGCCAGCAGTCCCCTCGGGGTCACTGAAGCTTTCTTT
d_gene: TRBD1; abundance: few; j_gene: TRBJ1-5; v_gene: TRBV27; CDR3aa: CASSLEGAIDQPQHF; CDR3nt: TGTGCCAGCAGTCTTGAGGGGGCCATTGATCAGCCCCAGCATTTT
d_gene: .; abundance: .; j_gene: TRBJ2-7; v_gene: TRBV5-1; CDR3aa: CASSLAGPYEQYF; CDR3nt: TGCGCCAGCAGCTTGGCAGGCCCCTACGAGCAGTACTTC
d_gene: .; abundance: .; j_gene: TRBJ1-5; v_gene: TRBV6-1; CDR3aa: CASSEQGQASRYQPQHF; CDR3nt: TGTGCCAGCAGTGAACAGGGGCAGGCGTCTAGATATCAGCCCCAGCATTTT
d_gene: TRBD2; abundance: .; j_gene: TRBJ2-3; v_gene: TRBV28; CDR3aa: CASSSPGGGDTQYF; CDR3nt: TGTGCCAGCAGTTCCCCCGGGGGGGGTGATACGCAGTATTTT
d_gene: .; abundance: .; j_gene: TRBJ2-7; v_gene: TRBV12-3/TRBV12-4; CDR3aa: CASRATGNYEQYF; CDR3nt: TGTGCCAGCAGAGCAACAGGGAACTACGAGCAGTACTTC
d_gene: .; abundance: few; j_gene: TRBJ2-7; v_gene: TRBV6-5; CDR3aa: CASRPRDEQYF; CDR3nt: TGTGCCAGCAGGCCACGGGACGAGCAGTACTTC
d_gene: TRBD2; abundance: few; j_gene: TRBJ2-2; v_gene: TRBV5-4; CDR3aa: CASSPGLAGTGELFF; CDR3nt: TGTGCCAGCAGCCCGGGACTAGCAGGCACCGGGGAGCTGTTTTTT
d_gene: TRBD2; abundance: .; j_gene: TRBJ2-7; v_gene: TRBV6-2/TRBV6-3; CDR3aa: CASSYGGVSYEQYF; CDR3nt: TGTGCCAGCAGTTACGGGGGGGTTTCCTACGAGCAGTACTTC
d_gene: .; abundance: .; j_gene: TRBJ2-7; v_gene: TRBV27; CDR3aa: CASSFLAGSSYEQYF; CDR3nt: TGTGCCAGCAGTTTCTTGGCGGGCTCCTCCTACGAGCAGTACTTC
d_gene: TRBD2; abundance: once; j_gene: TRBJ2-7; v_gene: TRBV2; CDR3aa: CASSEGVLAASEQYF; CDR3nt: TGTGCCAGCAGTGAAGGCGTACTAGCGGCCAGCGAGCAGTACTTC
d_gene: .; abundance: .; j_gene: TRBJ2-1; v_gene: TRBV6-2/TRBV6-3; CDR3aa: CASSSHGSYNEQFF; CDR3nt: TGTGCCAGCAGTTCCCACGGCTCCTACAATGAGCAGTTCTTC
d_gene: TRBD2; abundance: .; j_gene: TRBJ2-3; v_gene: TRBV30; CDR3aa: CAWGKGTSASTDTQYF; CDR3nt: TGTGCCTGGGGTAAAGGGACTAGCGCTAGCACAGATACGCAGTATTTT
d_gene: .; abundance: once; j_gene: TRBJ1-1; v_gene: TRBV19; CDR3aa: CASSSGLRVMTEAFF; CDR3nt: TGTGCCAGTAGTTCAGGGTTAAGGGTCATGACTGAAGCTTTCTTT
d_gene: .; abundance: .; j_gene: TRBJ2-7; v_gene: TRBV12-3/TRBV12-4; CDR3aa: CASSLGRTVEQYF; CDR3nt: TGTGCCAGCAGTTTGGGGCGGACCGTCGAGCAGTACTTC
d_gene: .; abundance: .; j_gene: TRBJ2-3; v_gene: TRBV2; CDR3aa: CASSEGREDTQYF; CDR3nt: TGTGCCAGCAGTGAGGGCAGAGAAGATACGCAGTATTTT
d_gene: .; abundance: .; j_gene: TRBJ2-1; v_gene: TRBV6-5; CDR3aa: CASSPVGNEQFF; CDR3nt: TGTGCCAGCAGCCCGGTTGGCAATGAGCAGTTCTTC
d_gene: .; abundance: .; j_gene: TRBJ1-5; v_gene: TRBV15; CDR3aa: CATSRGGGEFNQPQHF; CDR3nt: TGTGCCACCAGCAGGGGGGGAGGGGAGTTCAATCAGCCCCAGCATTTT
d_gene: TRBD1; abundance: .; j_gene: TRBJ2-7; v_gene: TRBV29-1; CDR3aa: CSVAQNRDSYEQYF; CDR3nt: TGCAGCGTTGCCCAAAACCGGGACAGCTACGAGCAGTACTTC
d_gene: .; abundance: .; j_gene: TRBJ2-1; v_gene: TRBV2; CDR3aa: CASTRDGSSYNEQFF; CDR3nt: TGTGCCAGCACCCGGGACGGGAGCTCCTACAATGAGCAGTTCTTC
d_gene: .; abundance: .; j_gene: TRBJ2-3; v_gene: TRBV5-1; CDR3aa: CASSLGRETDTQYF; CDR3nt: TGCGCCAGCAGCTTGGGAAGGGAGACAGATACGCAGTATTTT
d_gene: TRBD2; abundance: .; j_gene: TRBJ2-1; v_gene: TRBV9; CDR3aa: CASSVGPGLARGRDEQFF; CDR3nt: TGTGCCAGCAGCGTAGGTCCCGGACTAGCAAGGGGAAGGGATGAGCAGTTCTTC
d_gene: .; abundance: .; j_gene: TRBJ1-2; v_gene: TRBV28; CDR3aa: CASSFSTTTGNYGYTF; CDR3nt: TGTGCCAGCAGTTTCTCGACTACTACAGGGAACTATGGCTACACCTTC
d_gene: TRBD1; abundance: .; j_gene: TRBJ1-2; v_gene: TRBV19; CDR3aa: CASTTRDRKGGGYGYTF; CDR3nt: TGTGCCAGTACTACCCGGGACAGGAAAGGCGGCGGCTATGGCTACACCTTC
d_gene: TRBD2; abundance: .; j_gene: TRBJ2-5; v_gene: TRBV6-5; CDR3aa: CASSWGTSGEETQYF; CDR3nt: TGTGCCAGCAGTTGGGGGACTAGCGGCGAAGAGACCCAGTACTTC
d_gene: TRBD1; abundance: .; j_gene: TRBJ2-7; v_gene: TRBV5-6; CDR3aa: CASSRDRAYEQYF; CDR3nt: TGTGCCAGCAGCCGGGACAGAGCCTACGAGCAGTACTTC
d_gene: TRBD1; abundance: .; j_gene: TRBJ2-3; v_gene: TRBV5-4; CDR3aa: CASSLDLGTGFTTQYF; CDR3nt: TGTGCCAGCAGCTTGGATCTGGGGACAGGGTTTACTACGCAGTATTTT
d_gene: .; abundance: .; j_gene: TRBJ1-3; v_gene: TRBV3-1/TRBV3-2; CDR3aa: CASSPQGRENTIYF; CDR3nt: TGTGCCAGCAGCCCACAAGGGAGGGAAAACACCATATATTTT
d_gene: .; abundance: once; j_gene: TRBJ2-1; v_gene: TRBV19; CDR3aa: CASSIRGFGEQFF; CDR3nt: TGTGCCAGTAGTATCCGGGGGTTCGGTGAGCAGTTCTTC
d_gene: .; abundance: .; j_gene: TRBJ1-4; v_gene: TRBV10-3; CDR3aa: CASGGDDNEKLFF; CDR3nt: TGTGCCTCCGGAGGGGACGATAATGAAAAACTGTTTTTT
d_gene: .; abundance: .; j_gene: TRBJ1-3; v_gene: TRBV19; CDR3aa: CASAGVVSGNTIYF; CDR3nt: TGTGCCAGCGCAGGGGTTGTGTCTGGAAACACCATATATTTT
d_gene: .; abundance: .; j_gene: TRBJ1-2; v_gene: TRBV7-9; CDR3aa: CASTGMTGSNYGYTF; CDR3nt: TGTGCCAGCACCGGAATGACAGGATCTAACTATGGCTACACCTTC